The rows below give T cell receptor beta chains drawn from one sample of a study of early T cells in non-severe SARS-CoV-2 infection. TCRdb re-called the 5' RACE reads through MiXCR, storing one row per CDR3 protein. The sample yields about 84,000 distinct CDR3 sequences, about 12% seen once. Sequenced material: whole blood. The source is an adult who was a healthcare worker with PCR-confirmed SARS-CoV-2 infection or an uninfected control (not recorded which). The CDR3 runs from the conserved cysteine through the conserved F or W. A D gene is named only where the DNA matches it firmly. Expanded clones are given a class, and other clones once, few, many or no size at all.

TRBD1,few,TRBJ2-5,TRBV10-2,CASVRDRQETQYF,TGCGCCAGCGTCCGGGACAGACAAGAGACCCAGTACTTC
NA,NA,TRBJ2-2,TRBV7-3,CASSPKTTAGELFF,TGTGCCAGCAGCCCAAAAACGACTGCCGGGGAGCTGTTTTTT
NA,few,TRBJ1-6,TRBV10-2,CASSVERNSPLHF,TGCGCCAGCAGTGTGGAGCGGAATTCACCCCTCCACTTT
NA,many,TRBJ2-7,TRBV29-1,CSVGTSYQQYF,TGCAGCGTAGGGACATCGTACCAGCAGTACTTC
TRBD2,many,TRBJ2-1,TRBV5-4,CASIAARGAYNEQFF,TGTGCCAGCATTGCGGCGCGGGGGGCTTACAATGAGCAGTTCTTC
NA,many,TRBJ1-2,TRBV29-1,CSVGREVGYTF,TGCAGCGTTGGTAGGGAAGTTGGCTACACCTTC
NA,many,TRBJ2-1,TRBV6-5,CASTPTPGWYNEQFF,TGTGCCAGCACACCCACTCCCGGTTGGTACAATGAGCAGTTCTTC
NA,many,TRBJ2-3,TRBV24-1,CATSDGQNTDTQYF,TGTGCCACCAGTGACGGACAGAACACAGATACGCAGTATTTT
TRBD1,many,TRBJ1-4,TRBV4-1,CASSHAGTGKDEKLFF,TGCGCCAGCAGCCACGCTGGGACAGGGAAGGATGAAAAACTGTTTTTT
TRBD1,few,TRBJ2-7,TRBV10-3,CAISEPRDRGHEQYF,TGTGCCATCAGTGAGCCCCGGGACAGGGGGCATGAGCAGTACTTC
NA,many,TRBJ2-1,TRBV10-2,CASSEWVGPGYNEQFF,TGCGCCAGCAGTGAATGGGTAGGCCCCGGGTACAATGAGCAGTTCTTC